One sample yielded the 22 T cell receptor beta chains listed below, sequenced in a study of TIL therapy for anti-PD-1-resistant metastatic lung cancer. This was the immunoSEQ v3 assay. Clones were read by immunoSEQ multiplex PCR, and TCRdb kept only the in-frame ones, dropping some. This table holds about 59,000 clones, less than 85% found once. Time point: pre-treatment sample, taken before nivolumab and TIL therapy. The sample in question was blood, obtained at baseline. The receptors shown here come from a person between 25 and 79 years old with non-small cell lung cancer.

This chain uses TRBV7-6 with TRBJ2-4; 15 nucleotides match TRBD2. J gave up 11 bases and V 4 bases, and 21 bases lay outside the gene matches. The CDR3 extends over 20 amino acids. Germline V lookup: CDR1 SGHVS, CDR2 FNYEAQ. The CDR3 loop reads CASSSSGTSGGSNKSPVQYF. The CDR3 coding sequence is TGTGCCAGCAGCTCCAGCGGGACTAGCGGGGGGTCGAACAAGTCTCCCGTTCAGTACTTC.

The V gene is TRBV6-5, the J gene TRBJ2-3; D is uncertain. The V gene lost 0 bases and the J gene lost 0 bases, with 4 bases spanning the gap. The CDR3 runs 14 residues. Germline CDR1 reads MNHEY; CDR2 reads SVGAGI. The CDR3 here is CASSYSYSTDTQYF. The CDR3 DNA follows: TGTGCCAGCAGTTACTCCTACAGCACAGATACGCAGTATTTT.

This clone showed up just a few times. The chain links TRBV7-8 to TRBJ2-1; no clear D gene. The CDR3 extends over 15 amino acids. V was pared by 2 bases and J by 3 bases, with 11 bases between. Germline V gives CDR1 SGHVS, CDR2 FQNEAQ. CDR3 residues: CASSLFSRNYNEQFF. For the CDR3, the DNA is TGTGCCAGCAGCTTATTCAGTCGGAACTACAATGAGCAGTTCTTC.

This clone came up once. CDR3 sequence reads: CASSKGQSSDGYTF. In DNA, the CDR3 is TGCGCCAGCAGCAAAGGACAGTCATCCGATGGCTACACCTTC. The chain employs TRBV5-1 and TRBJ1-2; D possibly corresponds to TRBD1 (6 bases). CDR3 length: 14 residues. V lost 4 bases, J lost 6 bases, and 16 bases lay in between. CDR1 and CDR2 (germline): SGHRS, YFSETQ. Based on the CDR3 plus reference TRBV5-1 and TRBJ1-2, the full variable domain is KAGVTQTPRYLIKTRGQQVTLSCSPISGHRSVSWYQQTPGQGLQFLFEYFSETQRNKGNFPGRFSGRQFSNSRSEMNVSTLELGDSALYLCASSKGQSSDGYTFGSGTRLTVV.

The chain uses TRBV7-3 and TRBJ2-3; D not certain. Trimming took 1 base from V and 4 from J, leaving 9 bases between them. CDR1 is SGHTA, CDR2 FQGTGA, per germline. This CDR3 has 14 amino acids. As DNA, the CDR3 is TGTGCCAGCAGCTTAAATGTGGTCCCAGATACGCAGTATTTT. It codes for CASSLNVVPDTQYF.

This clone was found a few times. The rearrangement joins TRBV2 to TRBJ2-7, with no clear D. The CDR3 has 13 amino acids. Trimming cost V 6 bases and J 0 bases, with 9 bases left between them. The germline gives CDR1 SNHLY, CDR2 FYNNEI. The CDR3 DNA reads TGTGCCAGCAGAGTCGACGGCTCCTACGAGCAGTACTTC. Its protein product is CASRVDGSYEQYF. The full variable domain, rest sourced from reference TRBV2 and TRBJ2-7, is EPEVTQTPSHQVTQMGQEVILRCVPISNHLYFYWYRQILGQKVEFLVSFYNNEISEKSEIFDDQFSVERPDGSNFTLKIRSTKLEDSAMYFCASRVDGSYEQYFGPGTRLTVT.

The V and J genes are TRBV4-2 and TRBJ2-1, with D uncertain. V was trimmed by 3 bases and J by 0 bases, leaving 12 bases between them. The CDR3 runs 16 residues. Looked up from germline, CDR1 is LGHNA and CDR2 is YNFKEQ. In DNA, the CDR3 is TGTGCCAGCAGCCAGGCCCTAACGCCCTCCTACAATGAGCAGTTCTTC. This sequence encodes CASSQALTPSYNEQFF.

This chain joins TRBV19 and TRBJ2-7; D might be TRBD1 (5 bases). CDR1 and CDR2 (germline): LNHDA, SQIVND (reference sequence). V dropped 4 bases and J dropped 3 bases, with 16 bases sitting between them. This CDR3 contains 15 residues. CDR3 loop: CASSTSSGRDYEQYF. In DNA form, the CDR3 reads TGTGCCAGTAGTACAAGTTCGGGCAGGGACTACGAGCAGTACTTC. Drawing the rest from reference TRBV19 and TRBJ2-7, the complete variable domain is DGGITQSPKYLFRKEGQNVTLSCEQNLNHDAMYWYRQDPGQGLRLIYYSQIVNDFQKGDIAEGYSVSREKKESFPLTVTSAQKNPTAFYLCASSTSSGRDYEQYFGPGTRLTVT.

This clone was seen a single time. The chain combines TRBV5-6 with TRBJ1-5; TRBD1 might be the D (5 bases). The length of the CDR3 is 16 residues. Trimming took 5 bases from V and 6 from J, leaving 21 bases between them. CDR1 and CDR2 (germline): SGHDT, YYEEEE. CDR3 amino acids: CASSLSGVGVVQPQHF. In nucleotides, the CDR3 is TGTGCCAGCAGTTTGAGCGGAGTGGGGGTGGTTCAGCCCCAGCATTTT.

The chain employs TRBV6-5 and TRBJ2-7; D not resolved. Germline V lookup: CDR1 MNHEY, CDR2 SVGAGI. With 6 bases removed from V and 4 bases from J, the gap between germline ends came to 10 bases. This CDR3 region has 12 residues. This CDR3 reads CASRQTTYEQYF. For the CDR3, the DNA is TGTGCCAGCAGACAAACCACATACGAGCAGTACTTC.

The chain couples TRBV6-1 to TRBJ1-1; D call uncertain. V was clipped by 6 bases and J by 1 base, with 9 bases between them. Germline CDR1 and CDR2: MNHNS and SASEGT. This CDR3 comprises 13 residues. The CDR3 protein is CASSYSENTEAFF. The CDR3 DNA reads TGTGCCAGCAGCTACAGTGAGAACACTGAAGCTTTCTTT.

The chain employs TRBV19 and TRBJ1-5; D not certain. From germline, CDR1 is LNHDA and CDR2 SQIVND (reference sequence). CDR3 size: 15 residues. Trimming removed 6 bases at V and 4 bases at J, with 16 bases between. The CDR3 nucleotides are TGTGCCAGTAGCGGCGGTTCCGGGTGGAATCAGCCCCAGCATTTT. This sequence encodes CASSGGSGWNQPQHF.

V usage is TRBV19 and J usage is TRBJ1-2, with 7 positions matching TRBD1. Germline CDR1 is LNHDA and CDR2 is SQIVND (reference sequence). V lost 5 bases to trimming and J lost 6 bases; unmatched junction nucleotides: 9. The CDR3 covers 14 residues. DNA of the CDR3: TGTGCCAGTAGTCTTATGACAGGGTTAAATGGCTACACCTTC. Its protein is CASSLMTGLNGYTF.

This clone turned up a few times. The chain is built from TRBV28 and TRBJ1-1; D is unresolved. The CDR3 is 14 residues long. Germline CDR1 and CDR2: MDHEN and SYDVKM. Trimming pared 3 bases from V and 0 bases from J, leaving 8 bases between. CDR3 sequence: CASSLAEMNTEAFF. In DNA form, the CDR3 reads TGTGCCAGCAGTTTGGCGGAGATGAACACTGAAGCTTTCTTT.

The V gene is TRBV13, the J gene TRBJ2-7; D remains unclear. Trimming pared 0 bases from V and 0 bases from J, leaving 12 bases between. CDR1 and CDR2 from the germline V gene are PRHDT and FYEKMQ (reference sequence). The CDR3 totals 16 residues. CDR3 loop: CASSLGNRRISYEQYF. CDR3 in DNA: TGTGCCAGCAGCTTAGGTAACAGAAGAATCTCCTACGAGCAGTACTTC.

V usage is TRBV5-4 and J usage is TRBJ1-4, with D tentatively TRBD1 (6 bases). The CDR3 extends over 13 amino acids. Per the germline V gene, CDR1 is SGHNT and CDR2 is YYREEE (reference sequence). Trimming removed 5 bases at V and 4 bases at J, with 9 bases between. CDR3 protein: CASRQGLNEKLFF. DNA of the CDR3: TGTGCCAGCAGACAGGGCCTTAATGAAAAACTGTTTTTT.

This chain joins TRBV14 and TRBJ1-1, with D perhaps matching TRBD1 (5 bases). Germline CDR1 reads SGHDN; CDR2 reads FVKESK. CDR3 length equals 15 residues. Trimming removed 4 bases at V and 4 bases at J, with 16 bases between. This CDR3 is CASSPGLGDPTEAFF. CDR3 coding DNA: TGTGCCAGCAGCCCCGGGCTCGGGGACCCCACTGAAGCTTTCTTT.

The rearrangement links TRBV2 to TRBJ1-5; the D gene is possibly TRBD1 (5 bases). This CDR3 is 16 amino acids long. Trimming removed 8 bases from V and 4 bases from J, with 21 bases in between. The V gene's germline CDR1 is SNHLY and CDR2 FYNNEI. CDR3 nucleotides: TGTGCCAGCTCGTTCGCCAGGTACGGGACTAATCAGCCCCAGCATTTT. It encodes CASSFARYGTNQPQHF. The full variable domain, rest sourced from reference TRBV2 and TRBJ1-5, is EPEVTQTPSHQVTQMGQEVILRCVPISNHLYFYWYRQILGQKVEFLVSFYNNEISEKSEIFDDQFSVERPDGSNFTLKIRSTKLEDSAMYFCASSFARYGTNQPQHFGDGTRLSIL.

This chain joins TRBV7-9 and TRBJ2-1; 12 bases map to TRBD2. CDR1 is SEHNR and CDR2 is FQNEAQ in the germline V gene (reference sequence). This CDR3 has 16 residues. The trim removed 1 base at V and 2 bases at J, leaving 0 bases unmatched. The CDR3 sequence: CASSLGLAGAYNEQFF. Here the CDR3 DNA reads TGTGCCAGCAGCTTAGGACTAGCGGGAGCCTACAATGAGCAGTTCTTC.

This clone was seen a handful of times. The chain joins TRBV2 to TRBJ1-5, with 7 positions matching TRBD1. Germline V gene data show CDR1 as SNHLY and CDR2 as FYNNEI. V gave up 3 bases and J gave up 1 base; unmatched junction bases: 0. This CDR3 has 14 residues. CDR3 nucleotides: TGTGCCAGCAGTGAGACAGGGAGCAATCAGCCCCAGCATTTT. Translated, it gives CASSETGSNQPQHF.

This chain links TRBV27 with TRBJ1-5; the match to TRBD1 covers 10 bases. The CDR3 has 14 amino acids. The germline gives CDR1 MNHEY, CDR2 SMNVEV (reference sequence). Unmatched junction bases numbered 9, after V lost 5 bases and J lost 11 bases. Written as DNA, the CDR3 is TGTGCCAGCAGTGACAGGGGGCTGTCAGGTGCCCAGCATTTT. Protein sequence: CASSDRGLSGAQHF.

The J gene is TRBJ1-2, the V gene TRBV1. TRBV1 is designated a pseudogene. The CDR3 contains 15 residues. CDR3 DNA: TGCACCAGCAGCCACAACAAGTCTACTAACTATGGCTACACCTTC. This codes for CTSSHNKSTNYGYTF.